This is a list of T cell receptor beta chains from one sample in a study of cytomegalovirus exposure and HLA in healthy donors. Libraries were prepared by immunoSEQ multiplex PCR; TCRdb keeps only in-frame clonotypes and omits some of them. Of roughly 52,000 clones in the sample, less than 70% are singletons; the top ten hold about 10%. The sequencing sample was made of PBMCs. All receptors come from a human donor in good health. Both conserved end residues are part of each CDR3. D genes are given only for firm matches. Clone size is shown for a subset of rows, as once, few, many or a class of expanded clone.

TRBJ1-2	-	TRBV30	-	CAWSVSGENRGYTF	TGTGCCTGGAGTGTTTCAGGGGAAAATCGCGGCTACACCTTC
TRBJ2-3	-	TRBV6-1	-	CASSDQGSDTQYF	TGTGCCAGCAGTGACCAGGGGTCAGATACGCAGTATTTT
TRBJ2-3	-	TRBV4-2	-	CASSQDGTLRTDTQYF	TGTGCCAGCAGCCAAGATGGGACACTTCGCACAGATACGCAGTATTTT
TRBJ1-6	-	TRBV30	once	CAWSGQNSPLHF	TGTGCCTGGAGTGGACAGAACTCACCCCTCCACTTT
TRBJ1-2	TRBD1	TRBV10-3	-	CAIRLTGGENYYGYTF	TGTGCCATCAGATTAACAGGGGGCGAAAATTACTATGGCTACACCTTC
TRBJ1-5	TRBD1	TRBV7-8	-	CASSFRSGTGSYQPQHF	TGTGCCAGCAGCTTCCGATCAGGGACAGGGTCGTATCAGCCCCAGCATTTT
TRBJ1-5	-	TRBV7-2	-	CASSSDRHQPQHF	TGTGCCAGCAGCTCGGACAGACATCAGCCCCAGCATTTT
TRBJ2-3	-	TRBV9	-	CASSSRSTSSTDTQYF	TGTGCCAGCAGCTCCCGGTCCACTTCTAGCACAGATACGCAGTATTTT
TRBJ2-5	-	TRBV5-1	-	CASSLGSGETQYF	TGCGCCAGCAGCTTGGGGTCGGGAGAGACCCAGTACTTC
TRBJ2-5	TRBD1	TRBV28	few	CASSLGQGANGETQYF	TGTGCCAGCAGTTTGGGGCAGGGGGCGAATGGGGAGACCCAGTACTTC
TRBJ1-2	-	TRBV7-9	few	CASSFWGVGDYGYTF	TGTGCCAGCAGCTTCTGGGGGGTAGGGGACTATGGCTACACCTTC
TRBJ2-7	TRBD2	TRBV18	-	CASSPLATSGGRSYEQYF	TGTGCCAGCTCACCCCTCGCGACTAGCGGGGGGAGATCCTACGAGCAGTACTTC
TRBJ1-1	TRBD1	TRBV19	-	CASSPRTGRNTEAFF	TGTGCCAGTAGTCCCAGGACAGGGCGGAACACTGAAGCTTTCTTT
TRBJ1-5	-	TRBV2	-	CASRKGWQGGQPQHF	TGTGCCAGCAGGAAGGGGTGGCAGGGAGGTCAGCCCCAGCATTTT
TRBJ2-1	TRBD2	TRBV7-2	few	CASSLGLAGVPSSYNEQFF	TGTGCCAGCAGCTTAGGACTAGCGGGGGTCCCAAGCTCCTACAATGAGCAGTTCTTC
TRBJ2-3	TRBD1	TRBV4-1	few	CASSQGQGAITDTQYF	TGCGCCAGCAGCCAAGGACAGGGGGCGATAACAGATACGCAGTATTTT
TRBJ2-7	-	TRBV30	-	CAWDSSSYEQYF	TGTGCCTGGGACTCGAGCTCCTACGAGCAGTACTTC
TRBJ2-5	-	TRBV5-1	-	CASSLVRGTYQETQYF	TGCGCCAGCAGCTTGGTCCGGGGGACCTACCAAGAGACCCAGTACTTC
TRBJ1-4	-	TRBV7-2	once	CASSRGTEKLFF	TGTGCCAGCAGCAGGGGGACGGAAAAACTGTTTTTT
TRBJ1-4	-	TRBV7-2	-	CASSPQTGATNEKLFF	TGTGCCAGCAGCCCACAGACAGGTGCAACTAATGAAAAACTGTTTTTT
TRBJ2-3	TRBD2	TRBV4-3	-	CASSQEYGGGTDTQYF	TGCGCCAGCAGCCAAGAATACGGGGGGGGCACAGATACGCAGTATTTT
TRBJ1-2	-	TRBV5-8	few	CASRGEGYTF	TGTGCCAGCAGGGGCGAAGGCTACACCTTC
TRBJ2-7	-	TRBV6-1	-	CATRRGLVNSEQYF	TGTGCCACGCGGCGAGGGCTTGTGAACTCCGAGCAGTACTTC
TRBJ2-7	-	TRBV5-1	-	CASSLAGSYEQYF	TGCGCCAGCAGCTTGGCCGGGAGCTACGAGCAGTACTTC
TRBJ2-7	-	TRBV6-5	-	CASSYDTLAGMFF	TGTGCCAGCAGTTACGACACATTGGCAGGGATGTTCTTC
TRBJ1-5	-	TRBV19	many	CASSGRGSQPQHF	TGTGCCAGTTCTGGGAGGGGATCCCAGCCCCAGCATTTT
TRBJ2-7	TRBD1	TRBV2	once	CASRAPGQGQSYEQYF	TGTGCCAGCAGAGCACCGGGACAGGGGCAGTCCTACGAGCAGTACTTC
TRBJ2-2	-	TRBV9	-	CASSGQVNTGELFF	TGTGCCAGCAGCGGGCAGGTGAACACCGGGGAGCTGTTTTTT
TRBJ1-2	-	TRBV15	-	CATSSLQGAYGYTF	TGTGCCACCAGCAGCCTGCAGGGTGCCTATGGCTACACCTTC
TRBJ2-1	-	TRBV7-7	few	CASSFGTSYNEQFF	TGTGCTAGCAGCTTCGGGACATCCTACAATGAGCAGTTCTTC
TRBJ2-5	TRBD2	TRBV27	-	CASRSVGLAGEETQYF	TGTGCCAGCAGATCGGTTGGGCTAGCGGGAGAAGAGACCCAGTACTTC
TRBJ2-1	-	TRBV25-1	once	CASTLQGSYNEQFF	TGTGCCAGCACCTTACAGGGCTCCTACAATGAGCAGTTCTTC
TRBJ2-2	-	TRBV5-1	few	CASSFNRGSGELFF	TGCGCCAGCAGCTTTAATAGGGGTTCCGGGGAGCTGTTTTTT
TRBJ2-4	-	TRBV5-1	-	CASRATPGNIQYF	TGCGCCAGCAGGGCCACCCCGGGGAACATTCAGTACTTC
TRBJ1-1	-	TRBV27	-	CASSLERLGTEAFF	TGTGCCAGCAGTTTAGAGAGGTTGGGCACTGAAGCTTTCTTT
TRBJ1-2	-	TRBV19	-	CASTPGEGRGYTF	TGTGCCAGCACCCCAGGGGAAGGTCGCGGCTACACCTTC
TRBJ1-6	-	TRBV4-1	-	CASSQSPRAKGSYNSPLHF	TGCGCCAGCAGCCAGTCACCCAGGGCGAAAGGCTCCTATAATTCACCCCTCCACTTT
TRBJ1-2	-	TRBV19	once	CASSPAPRSYGYTF	TGTGCCAGTAGTCCCGCCCCGAGGAGCTATGGCTACACCTTC
TRBJ1-4	-	TRBV12-5	-	CASGRDGSNEKLFF	TGTGCTAGTGGTAGGGACGGGAGTAATGAAAAACTGTTTTTT
TRBJ1-1	-	TRBV7-8	-	CASSLGRGGNTEAFF	TGTGCCAGCAGCTTAGGGCGGGGCGGTAACACTGAAGCTTTCTTT
TRBJ2-3	-	TRBV7-3	-	CASSLNSPGRGADTQYF	TGTGCCAGCAGCTTAAATAGCCCGGGTAGGGGCGCAGATACGCAGTATTTT
TRBJ2-5	TRBD2	TRBV5-1	-	CASSLARTSVETQYF	TGCGCCAGCAGCTTGGCCCGGACTAGTGTAGAGACCCAGTACTTC